A single T cell receptor (beta chain) is shown here with its context. This clone was detected once. Its antigen specificity is not known. Per-base qualities were not stored, and no clone one base away is much larger. This specimen belongs to a study of blood T cell repertoires in COVID-19 (dated by TCRdb to 2018 to 2020). Background on the whole study: Collaborator samples came from the United States, Italy and Spain and covered acute and convalescent phases of COVID-19. The prospective study material was composed of cDNA or gDNA derived from T cells, B-cell-depleted T cells, or PBMCs. The dataset comprised deeply sampled blood TCRbeta repertoires from subjects exposed to, actively infected with, or recovered from COVID-19. The repertoires were made available in a free public database intended to serve as a resource for research on the immune response to SARS-CoV-2. The samples were drawn from the first 160 participants of the ongoing ImmuneRACE study and from 1,254 subjects provided by 6 global collaborators. Sample metadata almost always included a de-identified subject ID, COVID-19 status, age in years and sex. Where available, HLA class I and class II types were obtained from metadata supplied by the sample provider rather than from assay-based typing. Beyond this particular receptor, the publication reports: The amount of clinical and demographic metadata varied by source and participant and was provided uncurated.

Participants in the prospective study were enrolled through a virtual design, were aged about 18 to 90 years, and lived in fewer than 30 United States geographic areas. Cohort assignment in the prospective study relied on participant-reported clinical history from a screening survey and a study questionnaire. Each participant in the prospective study had whole blood, serum and a nasopharyngeal or oropharyngeal swab collected by mobile phlebotomists. Over a roughly two-month period, participants in the prospective study had the option of providing additional blood draws and questionnaires. Before DNA extraction, prospective study blood samples were shipped either frozen or at room temperature. TCRbeta CDR3 regions were amplified from genomic DNA by means of the immunoSEQ Assay, a bias-controlled multiplex PCR. The original methods were these. The number of nucleated cells in each sample was estimated by amplification of reference gene primers within the assay. To quantify the absolute abundance of each unique TCRbeta CDR3 rearrangement, sequence reads were collapsed and filtered. Productive Simpson clonality was computed per sample as the square root of Simpson's diversity index over productive rearrangements. The clones in this table, taken by TCRdb from immuneACCESS, are in-frame only. Not every clone is retained; where verified, under half of the shortfall comes from an unresolved V gene, and the cause of the rest is unknown. Clone size and V and J calls were adopted from that table, with D and trimming inferred from the DNA. For this sample there are 200,000 to 300,000 clones; approximately 89% appear just once. The ten largest account for 3.5% to 4% of the sample.

This clonotype originated in a woman in her 30s with acute COVID-19. Sequenced: PBMCs or T cells enriched from blood (not recorded which).

CDR3 sequence: CASSLDPRGNGYTF. The DNA is as follows: TGTGCCAGCAGCTTGGACCCCAGGGGGAATGGCTACACCTTC. The V gene is TRBV5-4 and the J gene is TRBJ1-2; 7 junctional bases match TRBD1. V lost 0 bases and J lost 6 bases, and the count of bases not matched to a germline gene is 5. Its CDR3 holds 14 amino acids, cysteine through phenylalanine. The read is trimmed to its CDR3 DNA, 42 bases read in frame from base 1. Looking up the germline V gene (reference sequence) yields CDR1 SGHNT and CDR2 YYREEE.